This T cell receptor (beta chain) appears in the sequencing data of a study of regulatory T cells in long-lasting Graves disease. CDR3 size: 15 residues. CDR1 and CDR2 from the germline V gene are SGHRS and YFSETQ. Trimming stripped 0 bases from V and 4 bases from J, with 13 bases between. For TCR beta, libraries came from iRepertoire HTBI primers and Arm-PCR of CDR3 regions. In the original workflow: Sample data revealed about 60 TRBV and 11 to 15 TRBJ segments. MiXCR, applied by TCRdb to the multiplex PCR reads, yields one record per CDR3 protein. The V and J calls come from TCRdb's annotation, not from the publication. The data hold a few hundred thousand distinct CDR3 sequences, with 23% observed a single time. The table lists this clonotype with a few counts. Time point reported: persistent/refractory GD, antithyroid drugs over 5 years with positive TRAb. PBMC RNA served as the TCR library source. American Thyroid Association guidelines were used to diagnose Graves' disease. Staff took roughly 9.6 milliliters of peripheral blood and put it into EDTA tubes.

The receptor was isolated from a female donor with Graves disease. Sequencing was performed on peripheral blood mononuclear cells (PBMCs), taken when the disease was refractory, from a patient treated with antithyroid drugs. V is TRBV5-1 and J is TRBJ1-2; no clear D. The CDR3 DNA follows: TGCGCCAGCAGCTTGGTGTTTGGGATGGGCTATGGCTACACCTTC. Translation: CASSLVFGMGYGYTF.